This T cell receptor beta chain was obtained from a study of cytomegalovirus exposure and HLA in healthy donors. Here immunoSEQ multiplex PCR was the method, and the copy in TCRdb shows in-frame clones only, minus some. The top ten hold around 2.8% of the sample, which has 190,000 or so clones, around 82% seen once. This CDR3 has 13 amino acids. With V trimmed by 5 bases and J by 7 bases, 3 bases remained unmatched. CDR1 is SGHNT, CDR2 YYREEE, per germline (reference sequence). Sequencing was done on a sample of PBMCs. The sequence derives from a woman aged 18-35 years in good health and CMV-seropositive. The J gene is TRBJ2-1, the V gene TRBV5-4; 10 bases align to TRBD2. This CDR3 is CASRASGGNEQFF. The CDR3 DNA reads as TGTGCCAGCAGGGCTAGCGGGGGTAATGAGCAGTTCTTC.